The table lists the clone carrying this T cell receptor beta chain with a few counts. Its antigen is currently unknown. The data stem from a study of shared clonotypes between healthy human individuals. Every one of the donors was a Caucasian adult that lived in Nashville, Tennessee. V shed 5 bases, J shed 7 bases, and the junction held 9 bases outside the gene matches. The germline CDR1 and CDR2 sequences are MDHEN and SYDVKM. The CDR3 length is 15 residues. General observations from the study: Clonotype sharing among donors was thought likely to change with sequencing depth. Sharing across four donors was highest in naive CD4 (roughly 5%) and lowest in memory CD8 (around 0.4%).

Libraries were prepared by immunoSEQ multiplex PCR; TCRdb keeps only in-frame clonotypes and omits some of them. The repertoire holds 650,000 to 800,000 clones, with roughly 72% as singletons. Sequenced sample: memory CD4+ T cells sorted from blood. The subset here: CD45RA-negative fraction. The sequence came from a woman in her 30s in good health. V usage is TRBV28 and J usage is TRBJ1-2; TRBD1 aligns across 11 bases. CDR3 sequence: CASSPPGQGVSGYTF. The CDR3 DNA reads as TGTGCCAGCAGTCCCCCGGGACAGGGGGTGAGTGGCTACACCTTC.